This TCR beta chain appears in the sequencing data of a study of CD8+CD57+ T cells in acquired aplastic anemia. Looking at the study overall: DNA from sorted CD4+ and CD8+ cells averaged roughly 3.4 ug.

Overall study findings and caveats: Between patients and controls, CD8+ Simpson's diversity did not vary significantly. Patients and controls shared some 30 CD8+ CDR3 sequences, highly expressed in patients.

The TCR beta profiling, which covered VDJ combination and CDR3 sequence, was carried out using genomic DNA as the template. TCRdb reanalysed the reads using MiXCR and keeps one entry per CDR3 protein. The sample contains around 250,000 distinct CDR3 sequences, around 60% of which appear only once. Germline assignment: CDR1 SGHVS and CDR2 FQNEAQ. V was clipped by 3 bases and J by 4 bases, with 16 bases between them. The CDR3 is 15 residues long. This clonotype appeared a few times. Antigen unknown. The chain couples TRBV7-8 to TRBJ2-7; D uncertain. The origin of this receptor is a human donor with severe aplastic anemia or a healthy control (not recorded which). Sequenced sample: sorted CD4+, CD8+, or CD8+CD57+ T cells (not recorded which) from PBMCs. The DNA of the CDR3 is TGTGCCAGCAGCTTCTCGCCCTTGGTGGGATACGAGCAGTACTTC. It is translated as CASSFSPLVGYEQYF.